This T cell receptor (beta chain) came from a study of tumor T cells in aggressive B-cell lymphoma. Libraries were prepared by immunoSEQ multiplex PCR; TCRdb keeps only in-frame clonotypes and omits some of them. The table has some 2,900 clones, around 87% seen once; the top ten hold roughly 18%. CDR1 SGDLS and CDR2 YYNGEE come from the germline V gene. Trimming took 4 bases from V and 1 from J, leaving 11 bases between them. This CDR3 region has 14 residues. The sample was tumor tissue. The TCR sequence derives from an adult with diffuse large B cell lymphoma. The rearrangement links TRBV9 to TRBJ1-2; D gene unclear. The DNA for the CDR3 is TGTGCCAGCAGCCCTTCGGCAGGTAACTATGGCTACACCTTC. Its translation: CASSPSAGNYGYTF.